These 6 T cell receptor beta chains came from one sample sequenced in a study of metastatic and nonmetastatic thyroid tumors. TCRdb reanalyzed the PCR reads with MiXCR. The sample has 84,000 or so clones, 8.6% seen once. Not a single patient had been given any form of treatment at any point before undergoing thyroid surgery. The sequencing input was blood. These receptors came from a female donor with papillary thyroid cancer or a benign thyroid nodule (not recorded which). Some clones in this sample may be carry-over from other donors' samples.

This clone was seen many times. Germline is not matched at one junction end, which may reflect a read error. The V call is TRBV10-1, the J call TRBJ2-7, with 9 nucleotides matching TRBD1. This CDR3 is 15 amino acids long. Germline CDR1 is WNHNN and CDR2 is SYGVQD (reference sequence). For the CDR3, the DNA is TGCGCCGGCAGTGGGACAGGGAACGCTTGGGACGAGCAGTACTTC. It translates to CAGSGTGNAWDEQYF.

The sample holds many counts of this clone. This chain links TRBV6-1 with TRBJ2-5, with TRBD2 matching over 13 bases. Germline V gives CDR1 MNHNS, CDR2 SASEGT. The CDR3 contains 18 residues. The ends lost 2 bases at V and 5 bases at J; junction bases unmatched: 11. The CDR3 nucleotides are TGTGCCAGCAGTGAAATACTAGCGGGGGGGCCCGTAGGTGAGACCCAGTACTTC. It translates to CASSEILAGGPVGETQYF.

The chain employs TRBV14 and TRBJ2-3, with 8 bases fitting TRBD1. Germline V gene lookup returns CDR1 SGHDN and CDR2 FVKESK. This CDR3 region has 16 residues. The J segment lost 4 bases and the V segment lost 4 bases, leaving 10 bases of the junction unmatched. The CDR3 protein is CASSPIRTGMADTQYF. CDR3 nucleotide sequence: TGTGCCAGCAGCCCCATTCGGACAGGGATGGCAGATACGCAGTATTTT.

This clone was picked up many times. The V gene is TRBV27, the J gene TRBJ1-2, with 7 bases matching TRBD1. CDR1 is MNHEY and CDR2 is SMNVEV in the germline V gene (reference sequence). This CDR3 region has 14 residues. V dropped 5 bases and J dropped 6; count of bases not matched to a gene: 9. The DNA for the CDR3 is TGTGCCAGCAGTCCGACAGGGATGTTGCATGGCTACACCTTC. It translates to CASSPTGMLHGYTF.

This clone was picked up many times. The chain combines TRBV2 with TRBJ1-1, with 9 bases aligning to TRBD1. There are 15 residues in the CDR3. The germline V gene encodes CDR1 SNHLY and CDR2 FYNNEI. Trimming took 4 bases from V and 3 from J; bases not matched to a gene: 6. This chain's CDR3 is CASSGGTGWHTEAFF. CDR3 nucleotides: TGTGCCAGCAGTGGAGGGACAGGGTGGCACACTGAAGCTTTCTTT. The full variable domain, completed using reference TRBV2 and TRBJ1-1, is EPEVTQTPSHQVTQMGQEVILRCVPISNHLYFYWYRQILGQKVEFLVSFYNNEISEKSEIFDDQFSVERPDGSNFTLKIRSTKLEDSAMYFCASSGGTGWHTEAFFGQGTRLTVV.

This clone was observed a few times. A read error may explain this, as a much larger clone is one base away. Other nucleotide sequences from this sample produce the same CDR3. The chain is built from TRBV28 and TRBJ1-5; possibly TRBD1 for D (6 bases). The germline gives CDR1 MDHEN, CDR2 SYDVKM. This CDR3 region has 12 residues. CDR3: CASISGGQPQHF. The CDR3 DNA is TGTGCCAGCATATCTGGGGGGCAGCCCCAGCATTTC.